This TCR beta chain emerged from a study of T cells after posttransplantation cyclophosphamide. With respect to this clone: Its antigen is not known.

Findings of the study overall: Skin or GI-infiltrating T cells shared few TRB sequences with blood.

Germline V gene data show CDR1 as LNHDA and CDR2 as SQIVND (reference sequence). The CDR3 runs 19 residues. The ends lost 0 bases at V and 1 base at J; junction bases unmatched: 7. Method: immunoSEQ multiplex PCR; TCRdb's copy keeps in-frame clones and lacks some. The sample shows tens of thousands of clones, around 93% of them seen only once. Sample: PBMCs. This sequence originates from a woman in her 30s in good health and a related stem cell transplant donor. This chain connects TRBV19 to TRBJ2-4; TRBD2 aligns across 12 bases. The CDR3 DNA reads TGTGCCAGTAGTATAGAGCCCCTCACTAGCGGGGGGGCCAAAAACATTCAGTACTTC. Amino acids: CASSIEPLTSGGAKNIQYF. The variable domain in full, completed from reference TRBV19 and TRBJ2-4, reads DGGITQSPKYLFRKEGQNVTLSCEQNLNHDAMYWYRQDPGQGLRLIYYSQIVNDFQKGDIAEGYSVSREKKESFPLTVTSAQKNPTAFYLCASSIEPLTSGGAKNIQYFGAGTRLSVL.